The 9 T cell receptor beta chains given below trace back to one sample, sequenced in a study of cytomegalovirus exposure and HLA in healthy donors. 60 Vbeta and 13 Jbeta primers were used in PCR. The method was immunoSEQ multiplex PCR; TCRdb's version includes in-frame clones alone and lacks a portion of them. The sample consists of approximately 100,000 clones, about two thirds of them appearing once. The source material was PBMCs. These receptors were collected from a boy younger than 18 in good health and CMV-seronegative.

Of note for this clone: Mismatch with germline at one junction end may stem from a read error. The rearrangement uses TRBV4-1 and TRBJ1-5, with a weak D call TRBD1 (5 bases). The CDR3 length is 15 residues. Looked up from germline, CDR1 is MGHRA and CDR2 is YSYEKL. The CDR3 loop reads CTSSDGQNSNQPQHF. The CDR3 DNA sequence: TGCACCAGCAGCGACGGACAAAATAGCAATCAGCCCCAGCATTTT.

The chain uses TRBV4-3 and TRBJ2-5, with TRBD2 identical over 12 bases. CDR1 is LGHNA, CDR2 YSLEER, per germline. CDR3 length equals 15 residues. J lost 5 bases, V lost 4 bases, and 5 bases had no gene match. CDR3 nucleotides: TGCGCCAGCAGCCCTAGCGGGGGGGCTTTGGAGACCCAGTACTTC. It encodes CASSPSGGALETQYF.

This clone was seen a handful of times. V is TRBV5-4 and J is TRBJ1-6, with 7 bases matching TRBD1. The CDR3 extends over 15 amino acids. Per germline, CDR1 SGHNT and CDR2 YYREEE (reference sequence). J was trimmed by 8 bases and V by 5 bases; bases with no gene match: 10. CDR3 in amino acids: CASSMTGFNDSPLHF. In DNA, the CDR3 is TGTGCCAGCAGTATGACAGGGTTCAATGATTCACCCCTCCACTTT.

This clone was counted a few times. The chain combines TRBV6-1 with TRBJ2-5; D remains unclear. The CDR3 is 12 amino acids. The V end lost 4 bases, the J end lost 5 bases, and 8 bases lay between the germline ends. Germline V lookup: CDR1 MNHNS, CDR2 SASEGT. This CDR3 reads CASSGYAETQYF. CDR3 sequence (DNA): TGTGCCAGCAGTGGATACGCGGAGACCCAGTACTTC.

J is TRBJ2-7 and V is TRBV7-2, with 9 bases lining up with TRBD1. V was pared by 5 bases and J by 8 bases, with 13 bases of the junction left unmatched. The CDR3 runs to 15 residues. Germline CDR1 and CDR2: SGHTA and FQGNSA. In DNA form, the CDR3 reads TGTGCCAGCAGCGTACAGACAGGGGGTCTTACAAAGCAGTACTTC. Its protein product is CASSVQTGGLTKQYF.

This chain uses TRBV7-6 with TRBJ2-7; 10 bases align to TRBD2. V was clipped by 5 bases and J by 4 bases; unmatched bases: 5. The CDR3 extends over 14 amino acids. Looked up from germline, CDR1 is SGHVS and CDR2 is FNYEAQ. The chain's CDR3 is CASSQAGGRYEQYF. In DNA, the CDR3 is TGTGCCAGCAGCCAAGCGGGAGGGCGGTACGAGCAGTACTTC. The full variable domain, in which reference TRBV7-6 and TRBJ2-7 provide the parts outside the CDR3, is GAGVSQSPRYKVTKRGQDVALRCDPISGHVSLYWYRQALGQGPEFLTYFNYEAQQDKSGLPNDRFSAERPEGSISTLTIQRTEQRDSAMYRCASSQAGGRYEQYFGPGTRLTVT.

V is TRBV15 and J is TRBJ2-4; D is possibly TRBD2 (6 bases). This CDR3 comprises 15 residues. The germline V gene encodes CDR1 LNHNV and CDR2 YYDKDF (reference sequence). Deletions cut 5 bases from V and 7 bases from J, with 18 bases between. CDR3 DNA: TGTGCCACCAGCGGGGACGGGGGAGCGAAGAACATTCAGTACTTC. Its protein is CATSGDGGAKNIQYF.

J is TRBJ2-1 and V is TRBV28; D perhaps matches TRBD2 (7 bases). Germline assignment: CDR1 MDHEN and CDR2 SYDVKM. The V and J ends lost 6 bases and 2 bases respectively, with 20 bases between them. This CDR3 is 17 amino acids long. CDR3 sequence reads: CASSGLYRGGAYNEQFF. CDR3 sequence (DNA): TGTGCCAGCAGCGGCCTTTATAGGGGGGGCGCCTACAATGAGCAGTTCTTC. The whole variable domain, remainder taken from reference TRBV28 and TRBJ2-1, is DVKVTQSSRYLVKRTGEKVFLECVQDMDHENMFWYRQDPGLGLRLIYFSYDVKMKEKGDIPEGYSVSREKKERFSLILESASTNQTSMYLCASSGLYRGGAYNEQFFGPGTRLTVL.

V is TRBV7-8 and J is TRBJ1-2; D unclear. Germline values: CDR1 SGHVS, CDR2 FQNEAQ. This CDR3 region has 13 residues. The germline V and J ends were trimmed by 3 bases and 4 bases, with 9 bases remaining between them. The CDR3 sequence: CASSLEASYGYTF. The CDR3 DNA reads TGTGCCAGCAGCTTGGAGGCCTCCTATGGCTACACCTTC. Combining the CDR3 with reference TRBV7-8 and TRBJ1-2 gives the whole variable domain GAGVSQSPRYKVAKRGQDVALRCDPISGHVSLFWYQQALGQGPEFLTYFQNEAQLDKSGLPSDRFFAERPEGSVSTLKIQRTQQEDSAVYLCASSLEASYGYTFGSGTRLTVV.